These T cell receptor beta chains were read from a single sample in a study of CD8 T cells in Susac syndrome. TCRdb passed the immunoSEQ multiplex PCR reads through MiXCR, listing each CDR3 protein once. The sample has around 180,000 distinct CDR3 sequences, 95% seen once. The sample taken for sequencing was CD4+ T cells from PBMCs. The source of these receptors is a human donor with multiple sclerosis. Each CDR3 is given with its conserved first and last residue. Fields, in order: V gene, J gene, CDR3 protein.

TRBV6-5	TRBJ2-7	CASSVGPYEQYF
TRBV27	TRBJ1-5	CASSHRTGGGNQPQHF
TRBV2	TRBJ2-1	CASRDRNYNEQFF
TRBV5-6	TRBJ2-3	CASSSGTGWADTQYF
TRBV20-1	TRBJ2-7	CSAPQEGPYEQYF
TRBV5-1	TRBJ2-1	CASSLEPGGASRNEQFF
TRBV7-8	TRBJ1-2	CASSLEMTGVFGYTF
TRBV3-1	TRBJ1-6	CASSRGVEGSPLHF
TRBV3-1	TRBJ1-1	CASSFRTVALGTEAFF
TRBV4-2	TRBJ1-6	CASSQTNRGSYNSPLHF
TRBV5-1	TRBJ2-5	CASSLAGTSGQETQYF
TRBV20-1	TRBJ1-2	CSARPGARAGYTF
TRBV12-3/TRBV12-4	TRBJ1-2	CASSPTGTGLDGYTF
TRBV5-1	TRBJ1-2	CASSPARGHRYGYTF
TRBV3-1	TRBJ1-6	CASSQNGVTPLHF
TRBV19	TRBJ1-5	CASLETGTVNQPQHF
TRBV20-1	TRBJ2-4	CSARDQGLLAKNIQYF
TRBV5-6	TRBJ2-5	CASSRGAGMETQYF
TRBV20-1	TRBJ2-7	CSVGTLMYEQYF
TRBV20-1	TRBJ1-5	CSAMTRASGLQHF
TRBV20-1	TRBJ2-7	CSATGLAGFEQYF
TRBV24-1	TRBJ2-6	CATSDRVASGANVLTF
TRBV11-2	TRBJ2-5	CASSSSGEETQYF
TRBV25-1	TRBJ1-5	CASRGQGHTQPQHF
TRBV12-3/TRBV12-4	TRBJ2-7	CASAVGGTVGEQYF
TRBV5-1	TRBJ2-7	CASSSGTGRSEQYF
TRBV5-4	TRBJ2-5	CASSLALQETQYF
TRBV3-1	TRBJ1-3	CASSPLGGGNTIYF
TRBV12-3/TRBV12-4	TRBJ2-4	CASSPLDIAKNIQYF
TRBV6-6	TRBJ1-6	CASSTDRGSPLHF
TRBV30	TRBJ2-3	CAWVSGFSTDTQYF
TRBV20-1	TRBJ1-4	CSAGPTGNEKLFF
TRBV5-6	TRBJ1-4	CASSTPGDLKKLFF
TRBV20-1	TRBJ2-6	CSAIPSSGANVLTF
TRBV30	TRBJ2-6	CAWSVPLGGANVLTF
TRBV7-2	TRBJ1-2	CASSTDNYGYTF
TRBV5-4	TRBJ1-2	CASSLGGAYGYTF
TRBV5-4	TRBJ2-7	CASSLAFPSTDEQYF
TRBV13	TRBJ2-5	CASSLQGNLETQYF
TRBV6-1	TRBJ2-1	CASSEAGTGGTRGQFF
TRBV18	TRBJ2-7	CASSPPTGQGAYEQYF
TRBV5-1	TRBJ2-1	CASSPTGVGEQFF